The following is a T cell receptor (beta chain) sequence with its context. What it binds is not known. The PCR was carried out with 60 Vbeta primers and 13 Jbeta primers. Only in-frame clones appear in the TCRdb table, and some are missing; sequencing was by immunoSEQ multiplex PCR. Of roughly 150,000 clones detected, about 74% appear once; the ten largest clones hold 2% to 2.5%. These data originate in a study of cytomegalovirus exposure and HLA in healthy donors. CDR1 is MDHEN, CDR2 SYDVKM, per germline. Deletions cut 7 bases from V and 0 bases from J, with 14 bases between. The CDR3 is 15 amino acids. Study findings and constraints: Later on, a genetic analysis was performed. It linked a missense variant in DCLRE1C with V- and J-gene trimming of TCR beta.

The gene calls are TRBV28 and TRBJ2-3, with a tentative D call TRBD1 (6 bases). The source is a man aged 25-45 years in good health and CMV-seronegative. Sequencing used PBMCs. As DNA, the CDR3 is TGTGCCAGCATCCCCGGACAGTTGAGCACAGATACGCAGTATTTT. Its protein product is CASIPGQLSTDTQYF. Looking up the rest from reference TRBV28 and TRBJ2-3 gives the full variable domain: DVKVTQSSRYLVKRTGEKVFLECVQDMDHENMFWYRQDPGLGLRLIYFSYDVKMKEKGDIPEGYSVSREKKERFSLILESASTNQTSMYLCASIPGQLSTDTQYFGPGTRLTVL.